This entry describes one TCR beta chain. What it binds is unknown. The sample belongs to a study of T cell responses to AZD1222 COVID-19 vaccine. Study context: Second-dose intervals of approximately 4 or approximately 12 weeks were pooled. Study-wide results and caveats: Epitopes outside B.1.351 and B.1.1.7 mutated regions reportedly drew nearly half of spike TCRs. An increase in Spike-specific TCR breadth and depth was observed after two AZD1222 doses.

This CDR3 has 14 residues. Clones were sequenced by immunoSEQ multiplex PCR, and TCRdb holds only the in-frame ones, with some missing. The table includes 150,000 to 200,000 clones, around 92% detected once. This TCR came from an adult in good health. The rearrangement joins TRBV21-1 to TRBJ1-1. TRBV21-1 is an annotated pseudogene. The material sequenced was peripheral blood, taken on day 0 of AZD1222 vaccination. CDR3 nucleotides: TGTGCCAGCAGCAAAAGTGTCCCATCGACTGAAGCTTTCTTT. Translation: CASSKSVPSTEAFF.